One and the same sample provided the 20 T cell receptor beta chains below, sequenced in a study of blood T cells in healthy people across ages. Primed by a sample-barcoded 5' primer and a J-beta primer mix, a second PCR proceeded for roughly 6 to 12 cycles. TCRdb ran MiXCR on the 5' RACE reads and lists one entry per CDR3 protein. The table shows 380,000 or so distinct CDR3 sequences, with 50% to 60% occurring only once. Sequencing was done on a sample of blood. These receptors all stem from a man aged 60 to 75 in good health.

This sequence joins TRBV27 and TRBJ1-6, with a tentative D call TRBD1 (5 bases). CDR3 length: 15 residues. Germline V gene sequence: CDR1 MNHEY, CDR2 SMNVEV (reference sequence). The ends were cut back, 8 bases at V and 3 bases at J, with 14 bases in the middle. CDR3 residues: CASGSRESYNSPLHF. In DNA, the CDR3 is TGTGCCAGCGGATCCAGGGAAAGCTATAATTCACCCCTCCACTTT.

The V and J genes are TRBV28 and TRBJ2-7; D might be TRBD1 (6 bases). This CDR3 comprises 15 residues. Trimming cost V 4 bases and J 3 bases, with 16 bases left between them. The germline gives CDR1 MDHEN, CDR2 SYDVKM. The CDR3 DNA sequence: TGTGCCAGCAGTTCCACCCCTCCACAGGGCTACGAGCAGTACTTC. Its protein is CASSSTPPQGYEQYF.

This clonotype was counted ten times or more. Sequence at one end of the junction differs from germline and may be a read error. The chain couples TRBV20-1 to TRBJ2-7; D might be TRBD2 (6 bases). CDR3 length: 12 residues. CDR1 and CDR2 (germline): DFQATT, SNEGSKA (reference sequence). The CDR3 protein is CSARGLSYEQYF. The CDR3 DNA sequence: TGCAGTGCCAGAGGACTATCCTACGAGCAGTACTTC.

This clonotype was observed at least ten times. The V and J genes are TRBV12-3 or TRBV12-4 and TRBJ2-5, with TRBD1 matching 7 bases. The CDR3 sequence is 13 residues long. J lost 4 bases, V lost 5 bases, and 4 bases had no gene match. The DNA of the CDR3 is TGTGCCAGCAGTCCGACAGGGCGAGAGACCCAGTACTTC. Translating it yields CASSPTGRETQYF.

This chain connects TRBV27 to TRBJ2-7; 9 bases map to TRBD1. Germline V CDR1 and CDR2: MNHEY, SMNVEV (reference sequence). The junction had 5 bases not matched to a gene; V was cut back by 5 bases and J by 3 bases. The CDR3 extends over 14 amino acids. CDR3 residues: CASSPSTGGYEQYF. DNA for the CDR3: TGTGCCAGCAGTCCGTCGACAGGGGGCTACGAGCAGTACTTC.

CDR3 DNA sequence: TGCAGTGCTAGACAGGGGGGCGATGAGCAGTTCTTC. As protein: CSARQGGDEQFF. The chain has TRBV20-1 and TRBJ2-1, with D possibly being TRBD1 (7 bases). V dropped 2 bases and J dropped 8 bases, with 10 bases sitting between them. The CDR3 consists of 12 residues. Germline V gene sequence: CDR1 DFQATT, CDR2 SNEGSKA (reference sequence).

The V and J genes are TRBV7-2 and TRBJ2-3; 7 bases are a match to TRBD1. Germline CDR1 is SGHTA and CDR2 is FQGNSA. The length of the CDR3 is 17 residues. The junction had 10 bases not matched to a gene; V was cut back by 2 bases and J by 2 bases. CDR3 region: CASSLYPPGQTTDTQYF. CDR3 sequence (DNA): TGTGCCAGCAGCTTATACCCCCCGGGACAGACCACAGATACGCAGTATTTT.

The gene calls are TRBV12-3 or TRBV12-4 and TRBJ1-2; tentatively, D is TRBD1 (5 bases). The CDR3 is made up of 15 amino acids. V lost 7 bases and J 5 bases, leaving 20 bases between the germline ends. This CDR3 is CASTSNGIGDYGYTF. The DNA of the CDR3 is TGTGCCAGCACCTCTAACGGGATAGGGGATTATGGCTACACCTTC.

There are a few counts of this clonotype. The genes are TRBV7-2 and TRBJ1-2; possible D gene TRBD1, 5 bases. Germline CDR1 is SGHTA and CDR2 is FQGNSA. Between the trimmed V and J ends, which lost 2 bases and 4 bases, there was a span of 11 bases. The CDR3 runs to 14 residues. DNA for the CDR3: TGTGCCAGCAGCTTATCCCCAGGGATCTATGGCTACACCTTC. Translating gives CASSLSPGIYGYTF.

The chain carries TRBV20-1 and TRBJ2-1, with 7 bases aligning to TRBD2. V gave up 1 base and J gave up 3 bases; unmatched junction bases: 3. The CDR3 spans 14 residues. Germline V gives CDR1 DFQATT, CDR2 SNEGSKA (reference sequence). CDR3: CSARVAGYYNEQFF. In DNA form, the CDR3 reads TGCAGTGCTAGAGTAGCGGGTTACTACAATGAGCAGTTCTTC.

The chain recombines TRBV11-1 with TRBJ2-5; D possibly corresponds to TRBD1 (6 bases). Deletions cut 2 bases from V and 3 bases from J, with 22 bases between. From germline, CDR1 is SGHAT and CDR2 FQDESV (reference sequence). There are 18 residues in the CDR3. The CDR3 nucleotides read TGTGCCAGCAGCTTAAGAGTTACGGGTCAGGGGTTCAAAGAGACCCAGTACTTC. Translated, it gives CASSLRVTGQGFKETQYF.

The table lists this clonotype with a few counts. CDR3: CSARWGNEQFF. In DNA, the CDR3 is TGCAGTGCCAGATGGGGCAATGAGCAGTTCTTC. The chain links TRBV20-1 to TRBJ2-1; no firm D call. V was trimmed by 6 bases and J by 6 bases, leaving 9 bases between them. CDR3 size: 11 residues. Germline loops: CDR1 DFQATT, CDR2 SNEGSKA (reference sequence).

This clonotype was recorded many times. Since a much larger clone is just one base distant, this may be a read error. This chain links TRBV11-1 with TRBJ2-5, with D maybe TRBD1 (6 bases). The CDR3 totals 12 residues. V gave up 5 bases and J gave up 11 bases, with 15 bases separating them. CDR1 SGHAT and CDR2 FQDESV come from the germline V gene (reference sequence). Here the CDR3 reads CASSPNRDEQYF. The CDR3 region has the DNA TGTGCCAGCAGCCCAAACAGGGATGAGCAGTACTTC.

The chain has TRBV6-1 and TRBJ2-4; 9 bases align to TRBD1. The length of the CDR3 is 22 residues. CDR1 MNHNS and CDR2 SASEGT come from the germline V gene. V was clipped by 1 base and J by 0 bases; unmatched bases: 19. This CDR3 reads CASSEGGQGRFGRILAKNIQYF. CDR3 bases: TGTGCCAGCAGTGAAGGGGGACAGGGTCGGTTTGGACGTATACTAGCCAAAAACATTCAGTACTTC.

This clonotype was detected once. The chain links TRBV6-2 or TRBV6-3 to TRBJ1-5; tentatively, D is TRBD1 (5 bases). Trimming pared 6 bases from V and 0 bases from J, leaving 12 bases between. The CDR3 contains 15 residues. Germline values: CDR1 MNHEY, CDR2 SVGEGT. Here the CDR3 reads CASSTGGFSNQPQHF. The CDR3 coding sequence is TGTGCCAGCAGCACCGGGGGATTTAGCAATCAGCCCCAGCATTTT.

This chain links TRBV6-1 with TRBJ2-1, with 10 positions matching TRBD2. There are 15 residues in the CDR3. The germline V gene encodes CDR1 MNHNS and CDR2 SASEGT. V shed 2 bases and J 7 bases; nucleotides not matched to a gene: 5. CDR3 sequence (DNA): TGTGCCAGCAGTGAACAGCCTAGCGGGGGTAATGAGCAGTTCTTC. It encodes CASSEQPSGGNEQFF.

This chain uses TRBV4-1 with TRBJ2-1, with 8 bases lining up with TRBD2. The CDR3 covers 22 residues. V lost 6 bases to trimming and J lost 1 base; unmatched junction nucleotides: 26. The V gene's germline CDR1 is MGHRA and CDR2 YSYEKL. CDR3 amino acids: CASRGGRILAGTSSRSYNEQFF. Here the CDR3 DNA reads TGCGCCAGCAGGGGCGGACGGATCTTAGCGGGAACTTCTAGCCGGTCCTACAATGAGCAGTTCTTC.

This chain's CDR3 is CASSLRVSGGQRETQYF. CDR3 nucleotides: TGTGCCAGCAGTTTACGGGTTAGCGGGGGCCAGAGAGAGACCCAGTACTTC. The rearrangement joins TRBV12-3 or TRBV12-4 to TRBJ2-5; 9 nucleotides match TRBD2. The CDR3 contains 17 residues. Germline trimming cut 2 bases from V and 4 bases from J; bases unmatched to any gene: 11.

The chain couples TRBV20-1 to TRBJ2-1, with 7 positions matching TRBD1. With the DNA end fitting TRBJ2-7 better, the J assignment may be wrong. CDR1 and CDR2 (germline): DFQATT, SNEGSKA (reference sequence). The CDR3 is 15 amino acids. The CDR3 DNA is TGCAGTGCTAGAGACCTACAGGGGATGTCGAGAGAGCAGTACTTC. It is translated as CSARDLQGMSREQYF.

This chain connects TRBV6-2 or TRBV6-3 to TRBJ1-5; D is ambiguous. V gave up 4 bases and J gave up 3 bases, with 16 bases separating them. This CDR3 region has 16 residues. Germline V CDR1 and CDR2: MNHEY, SVGEGT. CDR3 sequence reads: CASSSIGRDPNQPQHF. The DNA for the CDR3 is TGTGCCAGCAGTTCCATTGGGAGGGATCCCAATCAGCCCCAGCATTTT.